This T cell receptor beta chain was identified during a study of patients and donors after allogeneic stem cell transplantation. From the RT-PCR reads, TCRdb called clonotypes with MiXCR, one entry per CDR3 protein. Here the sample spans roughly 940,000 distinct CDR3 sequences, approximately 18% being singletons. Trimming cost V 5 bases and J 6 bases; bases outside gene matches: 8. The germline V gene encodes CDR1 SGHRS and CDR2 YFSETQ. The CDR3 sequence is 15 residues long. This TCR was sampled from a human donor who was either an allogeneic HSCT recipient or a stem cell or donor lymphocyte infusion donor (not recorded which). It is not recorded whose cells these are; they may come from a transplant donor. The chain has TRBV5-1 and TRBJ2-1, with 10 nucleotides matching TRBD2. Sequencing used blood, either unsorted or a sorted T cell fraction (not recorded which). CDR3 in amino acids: CASSRQREGGNEQFF. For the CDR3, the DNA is TGCGCCAGCAGTCGACAGCGGGAGGGGGGCAATGAGCAGTTCTTC. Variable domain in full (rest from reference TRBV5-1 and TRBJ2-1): KAGVTQTPRYLIKTRGQQVTLSCSPISGHRSVSWYQQTPGQGLQFLFEYFSETQRNKGNFPGRFSGRQFSNSRSEMNVSTLELGDSALYLCASSRQREGGNEQFFGPGTRLTVL.